The next 32 T cell receptor beta chains were all read from a single sample in a study of T cell repertoires in cytomegalovirus infection. Antigens of these TCRs are unknown. TCRdb called the reads again in MiXCR, with one record for every CDR3 protein. The data contain 650,000 to 900,000 distinct CDR3 sequences, under 35% of them singletons. This specimen consisted of cultured CD8+ T cells from PBMCs, obtained from culture after CMV antigen stimulation. These receptors were taken from a human donor in good health (CMV status not recorded). Some clones in this sample may be carry-over from other donors' samples.

The chain recombines TRBV27 with TRBJ2-1, with TRBD1 matching 7 bases. Germline V gene sequence: CDR1 MNHEY, CDR2 SMNVEV (reference sequence). The length of the CDR3 is 14 residues. Trimming took 4 bases from V and 7 from J; bases not matched to a gene: 7. The CDR3 bases are TGTGCCAGCAGTTCCACGGACAGGAGGAATGAGCAGTTCTTC. This gives the protein CASSSTDRRNEQFF.

V gene TRBV7-9 combines with J gene TRBJ1-2; D remains unclear. The ends were cut back, 5 bases at V and 9 bases at J, with 7 bases in the middle. Germline values: CDR1 SEHNR, CDR2 FQNEAQ (reference sequence). The CDR3 totals 10 residues. The CDR3 region has the DNA TGTGCCAGCAGCCCGGGGAGCTACACCTTC. This codes for CASSPGSYTF.

This chain uses TRBV10-3 with TRBJ1-4; 9 nucleotides line up with TRBD1. Losses at the gene ends were 6 bases for V and 4 bases for J; bases not matched to a gene: 3. The CDR3 spans 14 residues. Germline V gene lookup returns CDR1 ENHRY and CDR2 SYGVKD. CDR3: CAIRGDRDNEKLFF. The CDR3 DNA reads as TGTGCCATCAGGGGGGACAGGGATAATGAAAAACTGTTTTTT.

The V gene is TRBV20-1, the J gene TRBJ2-2, with 7 bases aligning to TRBD2. Germline V gene data show CDR1 as DFQATT and CDR2 as SNEGSKA (reference sequence). The CDR3 is 14 residues long. Losses at the gene ends were 6 bases for V and 2 bases for J; bases not matched to a gene: 6. Written as DNA, the CDR3 is TGCAGTGCCCCGGGACTAACAAACACCGGGGAGCTGTTTTTT. Residues: CSAPGLTNTGELFF.

This rearrangement joins TRBV4-1 to TRBJ1-1; D gene unclear. Germline V gene data show CDR1 as MGHRA and CDR2 as YSYEKL. The CDR3 is 15 residues long. V was cut by 0 bases and J by 1 base, with 9 bases left in between. The CDR3 loop is CASSQDVGGNTEAFF. The CDR3 coding sequence is TGCGCCAGCAGCCAAGATGTGGGCGGGAACACTGAAGCTTTCTTT.

The V gene is TRBV7-6, the J gene TRBJ2-3; TRBD2 matches 9 bases. The germline V gene has CDR1 SGHVS and CDR2 FNYEAQ. Losses at the gene ends were 1 base for V and 1 base for J; bases not matched to a gene: 6. CDR3 size: 17 residues. For the CDR3, the DNA is TGTGCCAGCAGCTTAGGTGGGGCTAGCGGGGGCACAGATACGCAGTATTTT. Encoded protein: CASSLGGASGGTDTQYF.

This clonotype was observed many times. CDR3 sequence (DNA): TGCGCCAGCAGCCCGACAGGGATGAACACCGGGGAGCTGTTTTTT. Translating it yields CASSPTGMNTGELFF. The chain links TRBV4-1 to TRBJ2-2, with 7 positions matching TRBD1. The length of the CDR3 is 15 residues. The ends lost 4 bases at V and 1 base at J; junction bases unmatched: 3. Germline values: CDR1 MGHRA, CDR2 YSYEKL.

This clonotype turned up a few times. The J gene is TRBJ1-1, the V gene TRBV19; D not resolved. The CDR3 spans 15 residues. The V gene lost 5 bases and the J gene lost 1 base, with 14 bases spanning the gap. Germline CDR1 is LNHDA and CDR2 is SQIVND (reference sequence). The CDR3 DNA sequence: TGTGCCAGTAGTCTCTCTCCCCTTGGGAACACTGAAGCTTTCTTT. Amino acids: CASSLSPLGNTEAFF.

The table lists this clonotype with many counts. The chain links TRBV7-2 to TRBJ2-5; TRBD2 aligns across 12 bases. Looked up from germline, CDR1 is SGHTA and CDR2 is FQGNSA. CDR3 length: 16 amino acids. V was pared by 1 base and J by 7 bases, with 7 bases of the junction left unmatched. CDR3 bases: TGTGCCAGCAGCTTAGAACTAGCGGGGGGCAAAGGGACCCAGTACTTC. Its protein is CASSLELAGGKGTQYF.

V is TRBV7-6 and J is TRBJ2-5; the match to TRBD2 covers 7 bases. With 3 bases clipped from V and 1 base from J, the junction kept 5 bases outside the gene matches. The V gene's germline CDR1 is SGHVS and CDR2 FNYEAQ. The length of the CDR3 is 15 residues. The CDR3, as DNA: TGTGCCAGCAGCTTCCCGGGGGGACCCCAAGAGACCCAGTACTTC. Its protein is CASSFPGGPQETQYF.

The genes are TRBV4-3 and TRBJ2-5; D might be TRBD2 (6 bases). Trimming shortened V by 0 bases and J by 5 bases, and 16 bases separated the two germline ends. From germline, CDR1 is LGHNA and CDR2 YSLEER. This CDR3 has 16 residues. This chain's CDR3 is CASSQDHVGAGETQYF. CDR3 bases: TGCGCCAGCAGCCAAGATCACGTGGGCGCGGGGGAGACCCAGTACTTC.

This rearrangement joins TRBV7-2 to TRBJ2-5; D unresolved. This CDR3 has 14 residues. In germline, CDR1 is SGHTA, CDR2 FQGNSA. Trimming stripped 7 bases from V and 1 base from J, with 13 bases between. CDR3 sequence reads: CASIHLEAQETQYF. DNA for the CDR3: TGTGCCAGCATCCATCTAGAGGCCCAAGAGACCCAGTACTTC.

The chain couples TRBV24-1 to TRBJ1-2; D may be TRBD1 (6 bases). This CDR3 is built from 17 residues. Per the germline V gene, CDR1 is KGHDR and CDR2 is SFDVKD. Trimming took off 2 bases at V and 2 bases at J, with 17 bases between the two ends. CDR3 DNA sequence: TGTGCCACCAGTGATTCGGACAGCCCCTACTTAAACTATGGCTACACCTTC. This sequence encodes CATSDSDSPYLNYGYTF.

V is TRBV27 and J is TRBJ2-5, with D possibly being TRBD2 (6 bases). Trimming cost V 6 bases and J 5 bases, with 19 bases left between them. CDR3 length: 15 amino acids. Germline V gene data show CDR1 as MNHEY and CDR2 as SMNVEV (reference sequence). CDR3 residues: CASRTGTVQWETQYF. The CDR3 DNA follows: TGTGCCAGCAGAACGGGGACTGTCCAGTGGGAGACCCAGTACTTC.

This chain joins TRBV19 and TRBJ1-2; D gene uncertain. Between the trimmed V and J ends, which lost 8 bases and 0 bases, there was a span of 7 bases. CDR3 length: 12 amino acids. Germline assignment: CDR1 LNHDA and CDR2 SQIVND (reference sequence). The CDR3 reads CASSHPNYGYTF. For the CDR3, the DNA is TGTGCCAGTTCCCATCCTAACTATGGCTACACCTTC.

V gene TRBV25-1 combines with J gene TRBJ1-1; 8 bases line up with TRBD1. Germline CDR1 MGHDK, CDR2 SYGVNS. There are 20 residues in the CDR3. V was pared by 0 bases and J by 10 bases, with 25 bases of the junction left unmatched. The CDR3 DNA reads as TGTGCCAGCAGTGAATACTTTGAGGTGGGGGATCGGCAGGGGGCCTCCGGAGCTTTCTTT. Translated, it gives CASSEYFEVGDRQGASGAFF.

V usage is TRBV6-1 and J usage is TRBJ1-2; D remains ambiguous. The CDR3 loop spans 13 amino acids. Germline lookup yields CDR1 MNHNS and CDR2 SASEGT. V was trimmed by 7 bases and J by 2 bases, leaving 11 bases between them. CDR3 nucleotides: TGTGCCAGCATCCGCAGAGTAAACTATGGCTACACCTTC. Amino acids: CASIRRVNYGYTF.

This clonotype was found many times. The gene calls are TRBV7-2 and TRBJ2-3, with D possibly TRBD1 on 6 matching bases. V lost 4 bases, J lost 4 bases, and 15 bases lay in between. The germline CDR1 and CDR2 sequences are SGHTA and FQGNSA. This CDR3 has 15 residues. CDR3: CASSSPGELPDTQYF. The CDR3 DNA reads TGTGCCAGCAGCTCCCCAGGGGAGTTGCCAGATACGCAGTATTTT.

This chain joins TRBV3-1 and TRBJ2-2; D is undetermined. V lost 5 bases, J lost 1 base, and 11 bases lay in between. CDR1 is LGHDT, CDR2 YNNKEL, per germline (reference sequence). The CDR3 covers 15 residues. CDR3 coding DNA: TGTGCCAGCAGCGCGGAAGGGCGGAACACCGGGGAGCTGTTTTTT. Protein sequence: CASSAEGRNTGELFF.

This clonotype was seen at least ten times. The rearrangement links TRBV7-2 to TRBJ1-1; D is ambiguous. V was trimmed by 6 bases and J by 0 bases, leaving 11 bases between them. The CDR3 is made up of 14 amino acids. The germline CDR1 and CDR2 sequences are SGHTA and FQGNSA. This CDR3 is CASRTTPMNTEAFF. Here the CDR3 DNA reads TGTGCCAGCAGGACGACACCTATGAACACTGAAGCTTTCTTT.

This chain links TRBV6-8 with TRBJ2-3, with D unclear. V lost 0 bases and J 2 bases, leaving 15 bases between the germline ends. Germline CDR1 is MNHGY and CDR2 is SAAAGT. CDR3 length equals 17 residues. This CDR3 is CASSYSFGVSSTDTQYF. CDR3 sequence (DNA): TGTGCCAGCAGTTACTCTTTCGGAGTAAGTTCCACAGATACGCAGTATTTT.

The sample holds a few counts of this clonotype. V and J are TRBV2 and TRBJ2-5; the D gene is possibly TRBD1 (6 bases). CDR3 length equals 16 residues. V was pared by 4 bases and J by 5 bases, with 20 bases between. Germline V gene data show CDR1 as SNHLY and CDR2 as FYNNEI. Written as DNA, the CDR3 is TGTGCCAGCAGTGTGGGGCTGAGGGGGATCACGGAGACCCAGTACTTC. Its protein is CASSVGLRGITETQYF. Combining the CDR3 with reference TRBV2 and TRBJ2-5 gives the whole variable domain EPEVTQTPSHQVTQMGQEVILRCVPISNHLYFYWYRQILGQKVEFLVSFYNNEISEKSEIFDDQFSVERPDGSNFTLKIRSTKLEDSAMYFCASSVGLRGITETQYFGPGTRLLVL.

The rearrangement joins TRBV6-2 or TRBV6-3 to TRBJ1-2, with 9 nucleotides matching TRBD1. The ends lost 4 bases at V and 4 bases at J; junction bases unmatched: 4. Germline-derived CDR1 and CDR2 are MNHEY and SVGEGT. The CDR3 loop spans 14 amino acids. CDR3 sequence (DNA): TGTGCCAGCAGTTCCGCGGGACAGGGCTATGGCTACACCTTC. Protein product: CASSSAGQGYGYTF.

The chain couples TRBV6-5 to TRBJ2-1; the match to TRBD1 covers 8 bases. V dropped 2 bases and J dropped 8; count of bases not matched to a gene: 5. Germline V gene sequence: CDR1 MNHEY, CDR2 SVGAGI. CDR3 length: 14 residues. CDR3 sequence: CASSYGTGTHEQFF. For the CDR3, the DNA is TGTGCCAGCAGTTACGGGACAGGTACTCATGAGCAGTTCTTC.

The table lists this clonotype with a count of one. This sequence joins TRBV7-9 and TRBJ1-2; the D gene is possibly TRBD1 (5 bases). In germline, CDR1 is SEHNR, CDR2 FQNEAQ (reference sequence). Trimming stripped 3 bases from V and 8 bases from J, with 16 bases between. The CDR3 loop spans 14 amino acids. The CDR3 coding sequence is TGTGCCAGCAGCTTTGAAGGGGTTCGGGGCGGCTACACCTTC. Protein sequence: CASSFEGVRGGYTF. The whole variable domain, remainder taken from reference TRBV7-9 and TRBJ1-2, is DTGVSQNPRHKITKRGQNVTFRCDPISEHNRLYWYRQTLGQGPEFLTYFQNEAQLEKSRLLSDRFSAERPKGSFSTLEIQRTEQGDSAMYLCASSFEGVRGGYTFGSGTRLTVV.

This rearrangement joins TRBV5-6 to TRBJ2-7; TRBD1 might be the D (5 bases). Trimming took 0 bases from V and 6 from J, leaving 16 bases between them. CDR1 and CDR2 from the germline V gene are SGHDT and YYEEEE. This CDR3 contains 15 residues. The CDR3 DNA reads TGTGCCAGCAGCTTGGCCGGGCAGGGAATTCTCGAGCAGTACTTC. As protein: CASSLAGQGILEQYF.

The chain employs TRBV10-3 and TRBJ1-1; D gene ambiguous. The V and J ends lost 3 bases and 1 base respectively, with 18 bases between them. From germline, CDR1 is ENHRY and CDR2 SYGVKD. The length of the CDR3 is 17 residues. Here the CDR3 DNA reads TGTGCCATCAGTGAAACAGAAAGGATGAGGCCGAACACTGAAGCTTTCTTT. Translated, it gives CAISETERMRPNTEAFF.

The table lists this clonotype with many counts. V gene TRBV27 combines with J gene TRBJ1-5; D gene uncertain. CDR1 and CDR2 (germline): MNHEY, SMNVEV (reference sequence). Trimming cost V 2 bases and J 4 bases, with 6 bases left between them. This CDR3 is built from 13 residues. CDR3 nucleotide sequence: TGTGCCAGCAGTTTAGCGGAGAATCAGCCCCAGCATTTT. Protein product: CASSLAENQPQHF.

This clonotype came up a few times. The chain employs TRBV6-6 and TRBJ2-2; 15 bases agree with TRBD2. The CDR3 loop spans 15 amino acids. V shed 5 bases, J shed 8 bases, and the junction held 3 bases outside the gene matches. CDR1 and CDR2 (germline): MNHNY, SVGAGI (reference sequence). The CDR3 spells CASSGLAGGEGELFF. The CDR3 bases are TGTGCCAGCAGTGGACTAGCGGGGGGGGAGGGGGAGCTGTTTTTT.

The V and J genes are TRBV11-3 and TRBJ2-7; D is perhaps TRBD1 (6 bases). The V end lost 9 bases, the J end lost 5 bases, and 14 bases lay between the germline ends. The CDR3 extends over 12 amino acids. Germline V gene sequence: CDR1 SGHNT, CDR2 YENEEA. The CDR3 DNA is TGTGCCAGTAACAGGGAACTAGACGAGCAGTACTTC. The encoded protein is CASNRELDEQYF. Using reference TRBV11-3 and TRBJ2-7 for the parts outside the CDR3, the full variable domain is EAGVVQSPRYKIIEKKQPVAFWCNPISGHNTLYWYLQNLGQGPELLIRYENEEAVDDSQLPKDRFSAERLKGVDSTLKIQPAELGDSAVYLCASNRELDEQYFGPGTRLTVT.

This clonotype was seen many times. The gene calls are TRBV7-2 and TRBJ2-5, with TRBD1 as a possible D gene (5 bases). CDR1 is SGHTA, CDR2 FQGNSA, per germline. V was cut by 8 bases and J by 3 bases, with 19 bases left in between. CDR3 length: 15 amino acids. The CDR3 DNA is TGTGCCAGCCTGACCCGCCCAGGGCCGGAAGAGACCCAGTACTTC. It specifies CASLTRPGPEETQYF.

The chain recombines TRBV6-1 with TRBJ1-1; maybe TRBD1 (5 bases). Looked up from germline, CDR1 is MNHNS and CDR2 is SASEGT. The CDR3 runs 13 residues. V lost 6 bases, J lost 5 bases, and 13 bases lay in between. The DNA for the CDR3 is TGTGCCAGCAGGGGGACCGTTTGGACTGAAGCTTTCTTT. Protein: CASRGTVWTEAFF.